This passage covers 9 T cell receptor beta chains from one sample sequenced in a study of T-cell memory formation after mild COVID-19 (dated by TCRdb to the early 2020s). The method behind the library was 5' RACE. The reads were generated on an Illumina NovaSeq 6000. Using fastp at Q25 and MiXCR, TCRdb reprocessed the public reads and kept productive beta chains. Every entry covers one CDR3 protein and lists the most common genes and DNA from its rows. This sample comprises some 350,000 distinct CDR3 sequences, over 10% of them detected only once. Roughly a fifth of the sample rests with the top ten. The sample was PBMCs or a T cell subset sorted from them (not recorded which). The receptors stem from a man younger than 30 who had mild COVID-19 (a few samples of this study predate the infection). The sample titles of this study are shuffled in the database, so cell type and time point are left out; the donor was told from shared clones.

This clonotype was counted many times. The chain combines TRBV5-4 with TRBJ2-1, with D tentatively TRBD1 (6 bases). Germline V gene sequence: CDR1 SGHNT, CDR2 YYREEE (reference sequence). V lost 2 bases and J lost 0, with 9 bases in between. The CDR3 consists of 15 residues. For the CDR3, the DNA is TGTGCCAGCAGCTTAGGGGGACCCTCCTACAATGAGCAGTTCTTC. It yields the protein CASSLGGPSYNEQFF.

The chain uses TRBV6-6 and TRBJ2-5, with TRBD1 matching over 10 bases. In germline, CDR1 is MNHNY, CDR2 SVGAGI (reference sequence). V shed 0 bases and J 3 bases; nucleotides not matched to a gene: 4. The CDR3 extends over 16 amino acids. CDR3 residues: CASSYSTGGEKETQYF. In nucleotides, the CDR3 is TGTGCCAGCAGTTACTCGACAGGGGGCGAGAAAGAGACCCAGTACTTC.

The table lists this clonotype with a few counts. The chain combines TRBV6-2 or TRBV6-3 with TRBJ1-2; unclear D gene. CDR1 and CDR2 from the germline V gene are MNHEY and SVGEGT. V was clipped by 7 bases and J by 2 bases, with 11 bases between them. CDR3 length: 13 amino acids. In DNA form, the CDR3 reads TGTGCCAGCATCGGGGTTTTCAACTATGGCTACACCTTC. This translates into CASIGVFNYGYTF.

This clonotype has only a few counts. This chain links TRBV11-2 with TRBJ2-5, with TRBD2 matching 9 bases. The V gene end was trimmed by 1 base and the J gene end by 2 bases; junction bases not matched to a gene: 2. The CDR3 is made up of 15 amino acids. Germline CDR1 SGHAT, CDR2 FQNNGV. The CDR3 DNA is TGTGCCAGCAGCTTAGGGCGGGGGGGGCAAGAGACCCAGTACTTC. It specifies CASSLGRGGQETQYF.

This sequence joins TRBV5-1 and TRBJ2-3, with 9 nucleotides matching TRBD2. The CDR3 loop spans 14 amino acids. The V gene end was trimmed by 2 bases and the J gene end by 11 bases; junction bases not matched to a gene: 9. Per the germline V gene, CDR1 is SGHRS and CDR2 is YFSETQ. The CDR3 reads CASSFGQRGDGQYF. CDR3 nucleotides: TGCGCCAGCAGCTTCGGCCAGCGGGGGGATGGGCAGTATTTT.

This clonotype was seen more than once but under ten times. The chain has TRBV6-2 or TRBV6-3 and TRBJ2-2, with 12 bases that match TRBD1. The V and J ends lost 6 bases and 4 bases, in that order; junction bases with no gene match: 15. The germline gives CDR1 MNHEY, CDR2 SVGEGT. The CDR3 is made up of 19 amino acids. CDR3 protein: CASSTTGQGAFRLTGELFF. The CDR3 bases are TGTGCCAGCAGCACGACGGGACAGGGGGCCTTTCGGCTCACCGGGGAGCTGTTTTTT.

The chain links TRBV7-6 to TRBJ2-1; D is unresolved. This CDR3 has 12 residues. The germline CDR1 and CDR2 sequences are SGHVS and FNYEAQ. The germline V and J ends were trimmed by 6 bases and 6 bases, with 9 bases remaining between them. CDR3 amino acids: CASSSFSNEQFF. The CDR3 DNA reads TGTGCCAGCAGTTCTTTTAGCAATGAGCAGTTCTTC. Supplemented by reference TRBV7-6 and TRBJ2-1, the full variable domain reads GAGVSQSPRYKVTKRGQDVALRCDPISGHVSLYWYRQALGQGPEFLTYFNYEAQQDKSGLPNDRFSAERPEGSISTLTIQRTEQRDSAMYRCASSSFSNEQFFGPGTRLTVL.

Comments on this clonotype: Relative to the germline gene, one junction end is altered; a read error may explain this. The rearrangement joins TRBV5-1 to TRBJ1-1; maybe TRBD1 (5 bases). Per the germline V gene, CDR1 is SGHRS and CDR2 is YFSETQ. The CDR3 extends over 14 amino acids. The CDR3 sequence is CASTLTGDNTEAFF. The CDR3, as DNA: TGCGCCAGCACCTTGACGGGGGATAACACTGAAGCTTTCTTT.

This clonotype was counted only a few times. The rearrangement uses TRBV5-1 and TRBJ1-1; D ambiguous. The CDR3 is 15 amino acids. Deletions cut 4 bases from V and 4 bases from J, with 17 bases between. Germline V CDR1 and CDR2: SGHRS, YFSETQ. The CDR3 here is CASSRIQTTGTEAFF. Here the CDR3 DNA reads TGCGCCAGCAGCCGGATCCAGACGACGGGCACTGAAGCTTTCTTT.